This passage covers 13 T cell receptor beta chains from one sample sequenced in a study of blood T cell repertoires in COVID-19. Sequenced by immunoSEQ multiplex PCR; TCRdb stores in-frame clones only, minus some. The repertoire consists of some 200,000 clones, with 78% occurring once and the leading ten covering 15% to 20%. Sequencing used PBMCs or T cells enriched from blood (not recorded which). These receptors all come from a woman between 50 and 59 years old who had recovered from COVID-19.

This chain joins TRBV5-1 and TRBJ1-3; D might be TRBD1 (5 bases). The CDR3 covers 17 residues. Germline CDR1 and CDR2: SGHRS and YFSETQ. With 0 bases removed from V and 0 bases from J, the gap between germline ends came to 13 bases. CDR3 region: CASSLGGRADSGNTIYF. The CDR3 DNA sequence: TGCGCCAGCAGCTTGGGGGGCAGGGCGGACTCTGGAAACACCATATATTTT.

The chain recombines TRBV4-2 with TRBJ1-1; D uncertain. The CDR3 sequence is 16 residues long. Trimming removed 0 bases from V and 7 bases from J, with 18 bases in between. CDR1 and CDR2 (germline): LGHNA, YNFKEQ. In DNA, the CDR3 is TGTGCCAGCAGCCAAGATAGGCGGACGGCGGGGAGTGAAGCTTTCTTT. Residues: CASSQDRRTAGSEAFF.

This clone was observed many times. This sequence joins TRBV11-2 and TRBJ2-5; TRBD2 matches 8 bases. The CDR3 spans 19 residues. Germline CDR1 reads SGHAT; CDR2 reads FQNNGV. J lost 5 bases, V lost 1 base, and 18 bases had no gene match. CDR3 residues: CASSLGSSGHWGLGETQYF. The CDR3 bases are TGTGCCAGCAGCTTAGGATCTAGCGGGCACTGGGGGCTGGGGGAGACCCAGTACTTC.

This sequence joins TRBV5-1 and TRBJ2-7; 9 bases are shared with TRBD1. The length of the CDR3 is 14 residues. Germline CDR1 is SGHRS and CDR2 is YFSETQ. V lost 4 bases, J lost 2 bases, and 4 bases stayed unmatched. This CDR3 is CASSGGQGAYEQYF. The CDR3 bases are TGCGCCAGCAGCGGGGGACAGGGAGCCTACGAGCAGTACTTC.

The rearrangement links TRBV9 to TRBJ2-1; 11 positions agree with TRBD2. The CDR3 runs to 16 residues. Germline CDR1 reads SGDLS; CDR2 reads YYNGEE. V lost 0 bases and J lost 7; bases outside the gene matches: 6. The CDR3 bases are TGTGCCAGCAGCGTAGGTACTAGCGGGAGACAAAATGAGCAGTTCTTC. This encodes CASSVGTSGRQNEQFF.

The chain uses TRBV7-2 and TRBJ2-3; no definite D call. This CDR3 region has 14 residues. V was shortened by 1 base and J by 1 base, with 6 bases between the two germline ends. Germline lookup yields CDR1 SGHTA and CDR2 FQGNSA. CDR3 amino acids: CASSLVEGTDTQYF. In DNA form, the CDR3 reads TGTGCCAGCAGCTTAGTTGAGGGCACAGATACGCAGTATTTT.

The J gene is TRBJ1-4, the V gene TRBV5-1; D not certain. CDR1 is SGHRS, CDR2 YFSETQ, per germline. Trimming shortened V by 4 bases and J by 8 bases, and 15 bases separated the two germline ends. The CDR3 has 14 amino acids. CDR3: CASSTAGSGEKLFF. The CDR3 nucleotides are TGCGCCAGCAGCACCGCGGGTTCGGGGGAAAAACTGTTTTTT.

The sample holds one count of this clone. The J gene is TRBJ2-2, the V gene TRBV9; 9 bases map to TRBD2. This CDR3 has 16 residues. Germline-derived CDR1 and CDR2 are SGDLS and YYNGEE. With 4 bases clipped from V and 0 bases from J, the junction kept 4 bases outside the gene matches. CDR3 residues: CASSPLAGTNTGELFF. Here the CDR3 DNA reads TGTGCCAGCAGCCCCCTAGCGGGGACGAACACCGGGGAGCTGTTTTTT.

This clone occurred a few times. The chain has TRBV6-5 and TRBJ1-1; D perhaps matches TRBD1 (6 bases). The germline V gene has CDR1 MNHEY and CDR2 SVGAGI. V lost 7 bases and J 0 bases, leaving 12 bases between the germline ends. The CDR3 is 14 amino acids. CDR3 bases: TGTGCCAGCATAGGGAGGGGGGTGAACACTGAAGCTTTCTTT. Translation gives CASIGRGVNTEAFF.

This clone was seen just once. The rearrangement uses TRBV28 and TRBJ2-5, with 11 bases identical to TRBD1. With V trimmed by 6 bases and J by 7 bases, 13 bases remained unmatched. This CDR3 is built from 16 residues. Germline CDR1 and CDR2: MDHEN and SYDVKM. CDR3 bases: TGTGCCAGCAGCTCACCGGGACAGGGGGGGTTAGTGACCCAGTACTTC. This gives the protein CASSSPGQGGLVTQYF.

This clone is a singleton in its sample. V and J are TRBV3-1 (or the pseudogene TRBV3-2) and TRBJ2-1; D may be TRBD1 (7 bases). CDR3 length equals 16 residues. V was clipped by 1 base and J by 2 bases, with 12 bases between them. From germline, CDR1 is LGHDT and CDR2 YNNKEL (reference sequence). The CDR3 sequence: CASSQGSGGTYNEQFF. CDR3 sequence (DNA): TGTGCCAGCAGCCAAGGGTCAGGGGGGACCTACAATGAGCAGTTCTTC.

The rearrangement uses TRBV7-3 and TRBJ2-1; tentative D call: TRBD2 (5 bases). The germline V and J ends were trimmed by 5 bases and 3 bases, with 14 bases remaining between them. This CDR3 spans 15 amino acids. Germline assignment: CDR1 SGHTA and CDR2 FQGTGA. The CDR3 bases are TGTGCCAGCAGCGCGACTCCGGGGAACTACAATGAGCAGTTCTTC. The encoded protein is CASSATPGNYNEQFF.

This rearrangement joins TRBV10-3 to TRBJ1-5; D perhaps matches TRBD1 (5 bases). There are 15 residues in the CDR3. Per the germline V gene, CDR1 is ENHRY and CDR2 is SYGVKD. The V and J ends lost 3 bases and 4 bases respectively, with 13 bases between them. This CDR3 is CAISDIQDLNQPQHF. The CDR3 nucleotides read TGTGCCATCAGTGATATACAGGATTTAAATCAGCCCCAGCATTTT.